This is a list of T cell receptor beta chains from one sample in a study of vaccination and CD4 T cells after COVID-19. Antigens for these TCRs are unknown. TCRdb analysed the PCR reads with MiXCR anew, one entry per CDR3 protein. Among about 20,000 distinct CDR3 sequences listed, less than 60% were seen once. The material was CD4+ T cells from blood, cultured in vitro, obtained after SARS-CoV-2 vaccination. The source of these receptors is a human donor who had recovered from COVID-19. The CDR3 runs from the conserved cysteine through the conserved F or W. The listing skips clone size in some rows; elsewhere it reads once, few, many or a size class.

19,-,TRBV7-8,TRBJ1-2,CASSLARIPSRNRGYGYTF
16,-,TRBV6-1,TRBJ2-2,CASSGLAGMNTGELFF
15,few,TRBV24-1,TRBJ2-3,CATSDLGQGADTQYF
15,-,TRBV20-1,TRBJ1-2,CSAIRQNKTNYGYTF
14,few,TRBV11-2,TRBJ1-2,CASSRGRGRGGYTF
16,-,TRBV2,TRBJ1-5,CASSLQGARSNQPQHF
15,-,TRBV6-1,TRBJ2-2,CASKRGGQNTGELFF
13,-,TRBV20-1,TRBJ1-2,CSASVQGDYGYTF
17,-,TRBV6-2/TRBV6-3,TRBJ1-5,CASSYPAGGERNQPQHF
15,-,TRBV7-2,TRBJ1-3,CASSLYSGYGNTIYF
12,-,TRBV6-2/TRBV6-3,TRBJ2-3,CASSMGGLAQYF
15,few,TRBV7-6,TRBJ1-1,CASSSDQGLRTEAFF
13,-,TRBV12-3/TRBV12-4,TRBJ1-5,CASSQGGNQPQHF
13,few,TRBV27,TRBJ2-7,CASSLYRGAEQYF
14,few,TRBV6-5,TRBJ2-3,CASSYSTGTDTQYF
13,few,TRBV9,TRBJ1-1,CASSASVGTEAFF
15,few,TRBV20-1,TRBJ1-2,CSARDLDRPSSGYTF
15,-,TRBV20-1,TRBJ2-1,CSARDPAGLNNEQFF
16,-,TRBV7-3,TRBJ1-2,CASTLLTLPGQRGYTF
13,few,TRBV6-5,TRBJ2-3,CASSYLGADTQYF
14,-,TRBV5-4,TRBJ1-2,CASSLDRGNYDYTF
15,-,TRBV5-4,TRBJ2-6,CASSLAGSGANVLTF
11,-,TRBV18,TRBJ2-5,CASSPGETQYF
14,-,TRBV7-9,TRBJ2-7,CASSGQTAIYEQYF
12,-,TRBV30,TRBJ1-2,CAWSRDFYGYTF
13,few,TRBV6-1,TRBJ1-1,CASRWGANTEAFF
12,-,TRBV20-1,TRBJ1-2,CSGARGRHGYTF
17,-,TRBV2,TRBJ1-6,CASSGRQGTSYNSPLHF